This TCR beta chain was sequenced during a study of human T cells and chemical hapten exposure. Study in general: All patients underwent weekly scalp dosing with diphenylcyclopropenone for the full roughly 25-week study.

Study observations and caveats: PT1 expanded TCR numbers rose with patch test score. DPC sensitization did not alter TCRs above 1 in 1000 frequency.

Each CDR3 protein is one row after TCRdb ran MiXCR on the RACE reads. The repertoire holds roughly 250,000 distinct CDR3 sequences, with 8.6% as singletons. The V segment lost 2 bases and the J segment 2 bases; nucleotides outside the gene matches: 4. The CDR3 spans 15 residues. Germline assignment: CDR1 SGHRS and CDR2 YFSETQ. Ten or more counts support this clonotype. Antigen: not known. Time point: pre-sensitization, week 0. The treatment denotes: therapeutic diphenylcyclopropenone sensitization with weekly scalp DPC. The origin of this receptor is a woman in her thirties or forties with alopecia areata. Some clones in this sample may be carry-over from other donors' samples. The material sequenced was whole blood, taken in connection with sensitization to the hapten diphenylcyclopropenone (DPC). This rearrangement joins TRBV5-1 to TRBJ2-3, with 8 positions matching TRBD2. CDR3 DNA sequence: TGCGCCAGCAGCTTCTTAGCGGGGTACACAGATACGCAGTATTTT. Protein product: CASSFLAGYTDTQYF.